Presented here are 14 T cell receptor beta chains from one specimen sequenced in a study of shared clonotypes between healthy human individuals. TCRdb keeps only in-frame clones here, not all; method: immunoSEQ multiplex PCR. Of over a million clones listed, around 74% are singletons. Sequences were obtained from memory CD4+ T cells sorted from blood. The sample's subset: CD45RA-negative fraction. The source is a man younger than 35 in good health.

The chain has TRBV7-2 and TRBJ2-5, with D possibly called TRBD1 or TRBD2 (6 bases each). V was trimmed by 0 bases and J by 3 bases, leaving 17 bases between them. Per the germline V gene, CDR1 is SGHTA and CDR2 is FQGNSA. The length of the CDR3 is 17 residues. Here the CDR3 DNA reads TGTGCCAGCAGCTTAGCGCCGCCGGGGGCGCGGAAAGAGACCCAGTACTTC. It specifies CASSLAPPGARKETQYF.

The rearrangement joins TRBV5-4 to TRBJ1-6; no clear D. The germline CDR1 and CDR2 sequences are SGHNT and YYREEE (reference sequence). The CDR3 loop spans 16 amino acids. Deletions cut 0 bases from V and 5 bases from J, with 12 bases between. The CDR3 region is CASSLDGGRHNSPLHF. CDR3 sequence (DNA): TGTGCCAGCAGCTTGGATGGCGGAAGGCATAATTCACCCCTCCACTTT.

V gene TRBV7-9 combines with J gene TRBJ1-4; TRBD1 might be the D (6 bases). The germline gives CDR1 SEHNR, CDR2 FQNEAQ (reference sequence). The length of the CDR3 is 14 residues. V lost 3 bases to trimming and J lost 7 bases, with 12 bases between them. The CDR3 loop reads CASSFSGVGEKLFF. Here the CDR3 DNA reads TGTGCCAGCAGCTTTTCAGGGGTCGGTGAAAAACTGTTTTTT.

The V call is TRBV30, the J call TRBJ2-4; D is possibly TRBD1 (6 bases). V dropped 4 bases and J dropped 4 bases, with 23 bases sitting between them. The CDR3 consists of 17 residues. Germline assignment: CDR1 GTSNPN and CDR2 SVGIG (reference sequence). This CDR3 reads CAWTLPRARDIKNIQYF. DNA for the CDR3: TGTGCCTGGACCTTGCCCCGAGCCCGGGACATTAAAAACATTCAGTACTTC. Supplemented by reference TRBV30 and TRBJ2-4, the full variable domain reads SQTIHQWPATLVQPVGSPLSLECTVEGTSNPNLYWYRQAAGRGLQLLFYSVGIGQISSEVPQNLSASRPQDRQFILSSKKLLLSDSGFYLCAWTLPRARDIKNIQYFGAGTRLSVL.

The table lists this clone with a count of one. The genes are TRBV9 and TRBJ2-1, with D hard to call. V was pared by 0 bases and J by 8 bases, with 15 bases between. The CDR3 loop spans 15 amino acids. Germline V lookup: CDR1 SGDLS, CDR2 YYNGEE. CDR3 amino acids: CASSVEKTVGHEQFF. The CDR3 DNA is TGTGCCAGCAGCGTAGAAAAGACTGTAGGCCATGAGCAGTTCTTC.

The chain joins TRBV4-3 to TRBJ1-2; D gene unclear. The V and J ends lost 1 base and 4 bases respectively, with 7 bases between them. The CDR3 is 13 residues long. The V gene's germline CDR1 is LGHNA and CDR2 YSLEER. This CDR3 reads CASSQGPSYGYTF. CDR3 bases: TGCGCCAGCAGCCAAGGTCCTAGCTATGGCTACACCTTC.

This clone was found once. V is TRBV18 and J is TRBJ1-5, with 11 nucleotides matching TRBD1. The CDR3 runs 16 residues. The V and J ends lost 2 bases and 6 bases, in that order; junction bases with no gene match: 6. Germline CDR1 and CDR2: KGHSH and LQKENI. The CDR3: CASSPRRTGGPQPQHF. CDR3 sequence (DNA): TGTGCCAGCTCACCAAGGAGGACAGGGGGCCCTCAGCCCCAGCATTTT. Looking up the rest from reference TRBV18 and TRBJ1-5 gives the full variable domain: NAGVMQNPRHLVRRRGQEARLRCSPMKGHSHVYWYRQLPEEGLKFMVYLQKENIIDESGMPKERFSAEFPKEGPSILRIQQVVRGDSAAYFCASSPRRTGGPQPQHFGDGTRLSIL.

V and J are TRBV5-4 and TRBJ1-1; no definite D call. CDR1 and CDR2 from the germline V gene are SGHNT and YYREEE (reference sequence). V lost 3 bases and J lost 5, with 8 bases in between. The CDR3 runs 12 residues. The CDR3 spells CASSSLPTEAFF. The CDR3 nucleotides are TGTGCCAGCAGCTCCCTACCTACTGAAGCTTTCTTT.

The chain recombines TRBV2 with TRBJ2-5; D remains unclear. Trimming shortened V by 5 bases and J by 6 bases, and 10 bases separated the two germline ends. Germline V lookup: CDR1 SNHLY, CDR2 FYNNEI. CDR3 length: 12 residues. CDR3 in amino acids: CASSLDVQTQYF. CDR3 coding DNA: TGTGCCAGCAGTTTAGACGTTCAGACCCAGTACTTC.

This chain links TRBV5-4 with TRBJ2-3; D remains ambiguous. The CDR3 consists of 11 residues. The germline V and J ends were trimmed by 7 bases and 5 bases, with 8 bases remaining between them. Germline V gene sequence: CDR1 SGHNT, CDR2 YYREEE (reference sequence). The CDR3 DNA reads as TGTGCCAGCCGCGCTGGAGATACGCAGTATTTT. This sequence encodes CASRAGDTQYF.

This clone has more than one count but fewer than ten. The chain links TRBV30 to TRBJ2-7; D gene unclear. V lost 6 bases, J lost 7 bases, and 13 bases lay in between. Germline values: CDR1 GTSNPN, CDR2 SVGIG (reference sequence). The CDR3 extends over 11 amino acids. CDR3 sequence reads: CACTTWGEQYF. In DNA form, the CDR3 reads TGTGCCTGTACGACCTGGGGAGAGCAGTACTTC.

The chain recombines TRBV5-4 with TRBJ2-3; D is perhaps TRBD1 or TRBD2 (5 bases each). Germline loops: CDR1 SGHNT, CDR2 YYREEE (reference sequence). This CDR3 comprises 13 residues. With 0 bases removed from V and 5 bases from J, the gap between germline ends came to 7 bases. This chain's CDR3 is CASSLGGKDTQYF. The CDR3 nucleotides read TGTGCCAGCAGCTTGGGGGGGAAAGATACGCAGTATTTT.

The chain is built from TRBV5-8 and TRBJ2-1; D uncertain. The V gene lost 0 bases and the J gene lost 10 bases, with 5 bases spanning the gap. The CDR3 runs 11 residues. Germline V CDR1 and CDR2: SGHTS, YDEGEE. DNA for the CDR3: TGTGCCAGCAGCTTGGCCCGCGAGCAGTTCTTC. This gives the protein CASSLAREQFF. Filled out from reference TRBV5-8 and TRBJ2-1, the complete variable domain reads EAGVTQSPTHLIKTRGQQATLRCSPISGHTSVYWYQQALGLGLQFLLWYDEGEERNRGNFPPRFSGRQFPNYSSELNVNALELEDSALYLCASSLAREQFFGPGTRLTVL.

The CDR3 region is CAWSLLLDTGELFF. The CDR3 DNA reads TGTGCCTGGAGTTTACTTCTGGACACCGGGGAGCTGTTTTTT. The rearrangement joins TRBV30 to TRBJ2-2, with D uncertain. Trimming removed 2 bases from V and 3 bases from J, with 10 bases in between. This CDR3 region has 14 residues. Germline CDR1 is GTSNPN and CDR2 is SVGIG (reference sequence).